These T cell receptor beta chains were read from a single sample in a study of shared clonotypes between healthy human individuals. The table came from immunoSEQ multiplex PCR; TCRdb's copy has only in-frame clones and leaves some out. The table records about 2.4 million clones, approximately 93% of them present only once. The sequencing sample was made of naive CD4+ T cells from PBMCs. The origin of the receptors is a man aged 18 to 35 in good health. Some clones in this sample may be carry-over from other donors' samples. CDR3s include the opening cysteine and the closing phenylalanine or tryptophan. Each record gives: J gene, D gene, V gene, clone size, CDR3 protein, CDR3 DNA. D genes are given only for firm matches. Not all rows give a size; the values are once, few, many and, for expanded clones, a class.

J gene: TRBJ2-5; D gene: -; V gene: TRBV6-4; clone size: -; CDR3 protein: CATRKGETQYF; CDR3 DNA: TGTGCCACCCGGAAGGGGGAGACCCAGTACTTC
J gene: TRBJ1-4; D gene: -; V gene: TRBV5-1; clone size: few; CDR3 protein: CASRQNNEKLFF; CDR3 DNA: TGCGCCAGCCGACAGAATAATGAAAAACTGTTTTTT
J gene: TRBJ2-2; D gene: -; V gene: TRBV4-3; clone size: -; CDR3 protein: CASSQGIPGNTGELFF; CDR3 DNA: TGCGCCAGCAGCCAAGGAATCCCAGGCAACACCGGGGAGCTGTTTTTT
J gene: TRBJ2-2; D gene: -; V gene: TRBV4-2; clone size: -; CDR3 protein: CASSQQWNTGELFF; CDR3 DNA: TGTGCCAGCAGCCAGCAGTGGAACACCGGGGAGCTGTTTTTT
J gene: TRBJ1-4; D gene: TRBD1; V gene: TRBV19; clone size: -; CDR3 protein: CASSLTGGAFEKLFF; CDR3 DNA: TGTGCCAGTAGTCTAACAGGGGGCGCCTTTGAAAAACTGTTTTTT
J gene: TRBJ1-1; D gene: TRBD1; V gene: TRBV6-6; clone size: -; CDR3 protein: CASSSPGQFGTEAFF; CDR3 DNA: TGTGCCAGCAGTTCTCCGGGACAGTTTGGAACTGAAGCTTTCTTT
J gene: TRBJ2-7; D gene: -; V gene: TRBV11-1; clone size: -; CDR3 protein: CASSSPADGSYEQYF; CDR3 DNA: TGTGCCAGCAGCTCTCCAGCCGACGGGTCCTACGAGCAGTACTTC
J gene: TRBJ1-1; D gene: -; V gene: TRBV6-5; clone size: -; CDR3 protein: CASSYSRMNTEAFF; CDR3 DNA: TGTGCCAGCAGTTACTCACGGATGAACACTGAAGCTTTCTTT
J gene: TRBJ1-1; D gene: -; V gene: TRBV27; clone size: -; CDR3 protein: CASSFIRNTEAFF; CDR3 DNA: TGTGCCAGCAGTTTCATACGGAACACTGAAGCTTTCTTT
J gene: TRBJ1-1; D gene: -; V gene: TRBV6-5; clone size: -; CDR3 protein: CASSYGDTWNTEAFF; CDR3 DNA: TGTGCCAGCAGTTACGGGGACACCTGGAACACTGAAGCTTTCTTT
J gene: TRBJ2-7; D gene: TRBD2; V gene: TRBV7-9; clone size: -; CDR3 protein: CASSLGYREVDEQYF; CDR3 DNA: TGTGCCAGCAGCTTGGGGTACCGGGAGGTGGACGAGCAGTACTTC
J gene: TRBJ2-3; D gene: -; V gene: TRBV7-3; clone size: -; CDR3 protein: CASSSLTSTDTQYF; CDR3 DNA: TGTGCCAGCAGCAGCCTCACCAGCACAGATACGCAGTATTTT
J gene: TRBJ2-7; D gene: -; V gene: TRBV14; clone size: -; CDR3 protein: CASSQDGSGASYEQYF; CDR3 DNA: TGTGCCAGCAGCCAAGATGGGTCCGGAGCGTCCTACGAGCAGTACTTC
J gene: TRBJ2-1; D gene: TRBD2; V gene: TRBV7-6; clone size: -; CDR3 protein: CASSLEPSGSGNEQFF; CDR3 DNA: TGTGCCAGCAGCTTAGAGCCCAGCGGGAGTGGCAATGAGCAGTTCTTC
J gene: TRBJ1-1; D gene: -; V gene: TRBV6-5; clone size: once; CDR3 protein: CASSYQPRAPEAFF; CDR3 DNA: TGTGCCAGCAGCTACCAACCCCGGGCCCCAGAAGCTTTCTTT
J gene: TRBJ1-1; D gene: -; V gene: TRBV7-8; clone size: -; CDR3 protein: CASSLVSGLNTEAFF; CDR3 DNA: TGTGCCAGCAGCTTAGTCTCAGGCCTCAACACTGAAGCTTTCTTT
J gene: TRBJ2-3; D gene: -; V gene: TRBV7-9; clone size: -; CDR3 protein: CASSWVHGTTDTQYF; CDR3 DNA: TGTGCCAGCAGCTGGGTTCACGGGACGACAGATACGCAGTATTTT
J gene: TRBJ2-7; D gene: -; V gene: TRBV13; clone size: -; CDR3 protein: CASSPQGYYEQYF; CDR3 DNA: TGTGCCAGCAGCCCCCAGGGGTACTACGAGCAGTACTTC
J gene: TRBJ1-4; D gene: -; V gene: TRBV5-1; clone size: once; CDR3 protein: CASSPTGWDPTNEKLFF; CDR3 DNA: TGCGCCAGCAGCCCGACAGGATGGGACCCAACTAATGAAAAACTGTTTTTT
J gene: TRBJ2-1; D gene: -; V gene: TRBV7-2; clone size: -; CDR3 protein: CASSLDRGTYSYNEQFF; CDR3 DNA: TGTGCCAGCAGCTTAGACCGCGGGACTTACTCCTACAATGAGCAGTTCTTC
J gene: TRBJ2-1; D gene: TRBD2; V gene: TRBV5-8; clone size: -; CDR3 protein: CASSLNGRVYNEQFF; CDR3 DNA: TGTGCCAGCAGCTTAAACGGGAGGGTCTACAATGAGCAGTTCTTC
J gene: TRBJ2-3; D gene: TRBD2; V gene: TRBV28; clone size: -; CDR3 protein: CASRLAGANTDTQYF; CDR3 DNA: TGTGCCAGCAGACTAGCGGGCGCGAACACAGATACGCAGTATTTT
J gene: TRBJ2-1; D gene: TRBD2; V gene: TRBV27; clone size: -; CDR3 protein: CASSPLLAGYNEQFF; CDR3 DNA: TGTGCCAGCAGTCCCTTACTAGCGGGCTACAATGAGCAGTTCTTC
J gene: TRBJ2-3; D gene: -; V gene: TRBV18; clone size: -; CDR3 protein: CASSPKADTQYF; CDR3 DNA: TGTGCCAGCTCACCTAAGGCAGATACGCAGTATTTT
J gene: TRBJ1-2; D gene: -; V gene: TRBV28; clone size: -; CDR3 protein: CASSLTENYGYTF; CDR3 DNA: TGTGCCAGCAGTTTAACGGAAAACTATGGCTACACCTTC
J gene: TRBJ2-6; D gene: -; V gene: TRBV11-3; clone size: -; CDR3 protein: CASSLSSSGANVLTF; CDR3 DNA: TGTGCCAGCAGCTTAAGTTCTTCTGGGGCCAACGTCCTGACTTTC
J gene: TRBJ2-1; D gene: -; V gene: TRBV7-9; clone size: -; CDR3 protein: CASSFHPGRGYFNEQFF; CDR3 DNA: TGTGCCAGCAGCTTCCACCCCGGTAGGGGATACTTCAATGAGCAGTTCTTC
J gene: TRBJ2-6; D gene: -; V gene: TRBV5-1; clone size: -; CDR3 protein: CASTLGGSGANVLTF; CDR3 DNA: TGCGCCAGCACCTTGGGCGGCTCTGGGGCCAACGTCCTGACTTTC
J gene: TRBJ2-3; D gene: -; V gene: TRBV6-6; clone size: -; CDR3 protein: CASSYARPDTQYF; CDR3 DNA: TGTGCCAGCAGTTACGCTAGACCAGATACGCAGTATTTT
J gene: TRBJ2-1; D gene: TRBD2; V gene: TRBV5-1; clone size: -; CDR3 protein: CASSLGGTSGNYEQFF; CDR3 DNA: TGCGCCAGCAGCTTAGGCGGGACTAGCGGGAACTATGAGCAGTTCTTC
J gene: TRBJ2-5; D gene: TRBD2; V gene: TRBV10-3; clone size: -; CDR3 protein: CAISLGLLPGETQYF; CDR3 DNA: TGTGCCATCAGCCTGGGACTACTCCCTGGGGAGACCCAGTACTTC
J gene: TRBJ2-7; D gene: -; V gene: TRBV6-1; clone size: -; CDR3 protein: CASSGGTYEQYF; CDR3 DNA: TGTGCCAGCAGTGGCGGTACCTACGAGCAGTACTTC
J gene: TRBJ2-7; D gene: -; V gene: TRBV5-6; clone size: -; CDR3 protein: CASSGSGATLRPYEQYF; CDR3 DNA: TGTGCCAGCAGCGGGTCCGGGGCAACCCTGAGACCCTACGAGCAGTACTTC
J gene: TRBJ2-2; D gene: -; V gene: TRBV4-2; clone size: -; CDR3 protein: CASSQAPSSGFTGELFF; CDR3 DNA: TGTGCCAGCAGCCAAGCTCCGAGCAGCGGGTTCACCGGGGAGCTGTTTTTT
J gene: TRBJ2-7; D gene: -; V gene: TRBV11-1; clone size: -; CDR3 protein: CASSPSGRRPVDEQYF; CDR3 DNA: TGTGCCAGCAGCCCCTCCGGACGTAGGCCGGTGGACGAGCAGTACTTC
J gene: TRBJ2-5; D gene: -; V gene: TRBV18; clone size: -; CDR3 protein: CASSLEEGTWETQYF; CDR3 DNA: TGTGCCAGCTCTCTCGAAGAGGGCACCTGGGAGACCCAGTACTTC
J gene: TRBJ2-7; D gene: -; V gene: TRBV28; clone size: -; CDR3 protein: CASRTARGQGGGYYEQYF; CDR3 DNA: TGTGCCAGCAGAACAGCCAGGGGCCAAGGAGGGGGGTACTACGAGCAGTACTTC
J gene: TRBJ2-2; D gene: -; V gene: TRBV10-3; clone size: -; CDR3 protein: CAISVQLVTGELFF; CDR3 DNA: TGTGCCATCAGTGTACAGTTGGTCACCGGGGAGCTGTTTTTT
J gene: TRBJ2-7; D gene: TRBD1; V gene: TRBV28; clone size: -; CDR3 protein: CASSPPLPGGYEQYF; CDR3 DNA: TGTGCCAGCAGCCCCCCATTGCCAGGGGGCTACGAGCAGTACTTC
J gene: TRBJ2-5; D gene: -; V gene: TRBV4-1; clone size: -; CDR3 protein: CASSPRGEETQYF; CDR3 DNA: TGCGCCAGCAGCCCCCGGGGAGAAGAGACCCAGTACTTC
J gene: TRBJ2-1; D gene: TRBD2; V gene: TRBV5-1; clone size: -; CDR3 protein: CASGAGEVYNEQFF; CDR3 DNA: TGCGCCAGCGGAGCGGGAGAAGTCTACAATGAGCAGTTCTTC
J gene: TRBJ1-1; D gene: -; V gene: TRBV28; clone size: -; CDR3 protein: CASRPQGLAAFF; CDR3 DNA: TGTGCCAGCAGACCACAGGGTTTGGCAGCTTTCTTT